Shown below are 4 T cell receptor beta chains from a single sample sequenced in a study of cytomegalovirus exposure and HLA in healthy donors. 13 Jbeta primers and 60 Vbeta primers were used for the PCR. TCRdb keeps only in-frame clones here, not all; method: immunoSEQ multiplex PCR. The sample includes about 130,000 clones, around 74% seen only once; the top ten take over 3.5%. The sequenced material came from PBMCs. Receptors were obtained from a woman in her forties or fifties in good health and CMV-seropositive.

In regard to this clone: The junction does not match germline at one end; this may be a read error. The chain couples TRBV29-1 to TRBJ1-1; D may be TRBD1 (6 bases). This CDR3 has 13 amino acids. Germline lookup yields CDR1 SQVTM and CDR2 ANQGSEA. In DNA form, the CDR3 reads TGCAGCGTTGAAATCACCAGGGGCGTGGGTTTCGAATTT. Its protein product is CSVEITRGVGFEF. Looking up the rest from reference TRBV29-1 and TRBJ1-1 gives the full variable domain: SAVISQKPSRDICQRGTSLTIQCQVDSQVTMMFWYRQQPGQSLTLIATANQGSEATYESGFVIDKFPISRPNLTFSTLTVSNMSPEDSSIYLCSVEITRGVGFEFGQGTRLTVV.

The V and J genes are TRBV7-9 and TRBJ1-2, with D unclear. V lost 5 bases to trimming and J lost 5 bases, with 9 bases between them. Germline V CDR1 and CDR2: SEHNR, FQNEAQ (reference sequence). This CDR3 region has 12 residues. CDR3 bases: TGTGCCAGCAGCACAGACACATATGGCTACACCTTC. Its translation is CASSTDTYGYTF. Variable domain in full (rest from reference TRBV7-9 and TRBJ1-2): DTGVSQNPRHKITKRGQNVTFRCDPISEHNRLYWYRQTLGQGPEFLTYFQNEAQLEKSRLLSDRFSAERPKGSFSTLEIQRTEQGDSAMYLCASSTDTYGYTFGSGTRLTVV.

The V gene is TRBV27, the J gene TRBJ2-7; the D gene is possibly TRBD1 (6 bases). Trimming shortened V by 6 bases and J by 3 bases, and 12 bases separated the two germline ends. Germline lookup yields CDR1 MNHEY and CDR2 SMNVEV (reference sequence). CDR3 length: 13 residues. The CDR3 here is CASRDSQYYEQYF. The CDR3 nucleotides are TGTGCCAGCAGGGACAGTCAATACTACGAGCAGTACTTC.

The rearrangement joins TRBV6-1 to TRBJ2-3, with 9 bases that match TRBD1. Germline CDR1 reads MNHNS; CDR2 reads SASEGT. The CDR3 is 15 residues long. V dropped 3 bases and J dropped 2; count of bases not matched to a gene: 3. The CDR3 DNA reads TGTGCCAGCAGTGAGGACAGGGGACTCACAGATACGCAGTATTTT. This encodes CASSEDRGLTDTQYF.